This T cell receptor (beta chain) originates from a study of cytomegalovirus exposure and HLA in healthy donors. With V trimmed by 4 bases and J by 0 bases, 2 bases remained unmatched. The CDR3 has 15 amino acids. In germline, CDR1 is KGHSH, CDR2 LQKENI. PCR involved 60 Vbeta and 13 Jbeta primers. Sequencing was performed with immunoSEQ multiplex PCR; in TCRdb, only in-frame clones are kept and a portion is missing. The sample data list around 75,000 clones. This sequence was found in a man aged 45 to 65 in good health and CMV-seropositive. Sequenced: PBMCs. V usage is TRBV18 and J usage is TRBJ2-7, with 11 nucleotides matching TRBD1. The CDR3 reads CASSQGQGVSYEQYF. The CDR3 DNA follows: TGTGCCAGCTCACAGGGACAGGGGGTCTCCTACGAGCAGTACTTC. Filled out from reference TRBV18 and TRBJ2-7, the complete variable domain reads NAGVMQNPRHLVRRRGQEARLRCSPMKGHSHVYWYRQLPEEGLKFMVYLQKENIIDESGMPKERFSAEFPKEGPSILRIQQVVRGDSAAYFCASSQGQGVSYEQYFGPGTRLTVT.